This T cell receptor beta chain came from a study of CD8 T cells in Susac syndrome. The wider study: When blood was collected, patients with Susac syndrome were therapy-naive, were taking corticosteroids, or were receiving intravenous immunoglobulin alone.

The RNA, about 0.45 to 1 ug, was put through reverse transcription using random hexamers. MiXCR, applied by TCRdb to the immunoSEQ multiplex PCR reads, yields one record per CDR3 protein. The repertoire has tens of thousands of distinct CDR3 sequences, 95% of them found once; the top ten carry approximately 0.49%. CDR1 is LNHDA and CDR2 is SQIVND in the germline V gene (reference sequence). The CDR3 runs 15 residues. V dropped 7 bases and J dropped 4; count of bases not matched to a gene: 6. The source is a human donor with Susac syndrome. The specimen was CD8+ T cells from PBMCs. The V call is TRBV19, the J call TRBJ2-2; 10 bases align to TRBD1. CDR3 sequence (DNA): TGTGCCAGTAAGGTGGGACAGGGGCTCACCGGGGAGCTGTTTTTT. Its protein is CASKVGQGLTGELFF.